Listed below are T cell receptor beta chains from one sample, sequenced in a study of shared clonotypes between healthy human individuals. Profiled with immunoSEQ multiplex PCR; TCRdb holds only in-frame clones, not every one. The table has 2.5 million or so clones, around nine tenths seen once. The sample consisted of naive CD4+ T cells sorted from blood. The receptors were gathered from a man aged 18 to 29 in good health. Each CDR3 is given with its conserved first and last residue. D genes are given only for firm matches. Only some rows state a clone size, as once, few, many or a class for expanded clones.

len: 15
d_gene: TRBD2
v_gene: TRBV5-1
abundance: NA
j_gene: TRBJ2-3
CDR3nt: TGCGCCAGCAGCTTAACTAGCGGGAGTACAGATACGCAGTATTTT
CDR3aa: CASSLTSGSTDTQYF

len: 13
d_gene: NA
v_gene: TRBV2
abundance: NA
j_gene: TRBJ2-3
CDR3nt: TGTGCCAGCAATGGACAAAAAGGAGATACGCAGTATTTT
CDR3aa: CASNGQKGDTQYF

len: 16
d_gene: TRBD2
v_gene: TRBV6-6
abundance: NA
j_gene: TRBJ2-1
CDR3nt: TGTGCCAGCAGTCCCAGACTAGCGGGTGACGCGGGTGAGCAGTTCTTC
CDR3aa: CASSPRLAGDAGEQFF

len: 11
d_gene: NA
v_gene: TRBV2
abundance: few
j_gene: TRBJ2-7
CDR3nt: TGTGCCAGCAGGAAACTCTACGAGCAGTACTTC
CDR3aa: CASRKLYEQYF

len: 14
d_gene: NA
v_gene: TRBV4-3
abundance: NA
j_gene: TRBJ1-1
CDR3nt: TGCGCCAGCAGCCGGATTCAGGGGAGCACTGAAGCTTTCTTT
CDR3aa: CASSRIQGSTEAFF

len: 14
d_gene: TRBD1
v_gene: TRBV2
abundance: NA
j_gene: TRBJ1-4
CDR3nt: TGTGCCAGCAGTCTCAGGGGGCTTGGTGAAAAACTGTTTTTT
CDR3aa: CASSLRGLGEKLFF

len: 15
d_gene: TRBD1
v_gene: TRBV29-1
abundance: NA
j_gene: TRBJ2-3
CDR3nt: TGCAGCGTCGAAAAGACAGGGGGCAGGACGGATACGCAGTATTTT
CDR3aa: CSVEKTGGRTDTQYF

len: 14
d_gene: NA
v_gene: TRBV5-5
abundance: NA
j_gene: TRBJ1-5
CDR3nt: TGTGCCAGCAGCTTGGACAGGAGCAATCAGCCCCAGCATTTT
CDR3aa: CASSLDRSNQPQHF

len: 14
d_gene: NA
v_gene: TRBV4-1
abundance: NA
j_gene: TRBJ1-1
CDR3nt: TGCGCCAGCAAAATTACAGGGTTGAACACTGAAGCTTTCTTT
CDR3aa: CASKITGLNTEAFF

len: 16
d_gene: TRBD1
v_gene: TRBV30
abundance: NA
j_gene: TRBJ2-7
CDR3nt: TGTGCCTGGAGTACACATACAGGGGGAAAAGACTACGAGCAGTACTTC
CDR3aa: CAWSTHTGGKDYEQYF

len: 16
d_gene: NA
v_gene: TRBV7-2
abundance: NA
j_gene: TRBJ1-4
CDR3nt: TGTGCCAGCAGCTTGATTACACAGGGTGCCGTAGAAAAACTGTTTTTT
CDR3aa: CASSLITQGAVEKLFF

len: 15
d_gene: NA
v_gene: TRBV28
abundance: NA
j_gene: TRBJ1-4
CDR3nt: TGTGCCAGCAGCGGAAGGGCAGCACGGAATGAAAAACTGTTTTTT
CDR3aa: CASSGRAARNEKLFF

len: 15
d_gene: NA
v_gene: TRBV19
abundance: NA
j_gene: TRBJ2-7
CDR3nt: TGTGCCAGTAGTAGTTTGTCGGTCTTCTCTAACGAGCAGTACTTC
CDR3aa: CASSSLSVFSNEQYF

len: 15
d_gene: NA
v_gene: TRBV5-1
abundance: NA
j_gene: TRBJ2-3
CDR3nt: TGCGCCAGCAGCCCCGACATCCCATTCACAGATACGCAGTATTTT
CDR3aa: CASSPDIPFTDTQYF

len: 14
d_gene: NA
v_gene: TRBV28
abundance: NA
j_gene: TRBJ2-7
CDR3nt: TGTGCCAGCAGTTTCCCAGGGGTCCAAGGCGAGCAGTACTTC
CDR3aa: CASSFPGVQGEQYF

len: 16
d_gene: TRBD2
v_gene: TRBV5-4
abundance: once
j_gene: TRBJ2-7
CDR3nt: TGTGCCAGCAGCCAGGGTGAACGACTAGCGGGTTACGAGCAGTACTTC
CDR3aa: CASSQGERLAGYEQYF

len: 15
d_gene: NA
v_gene: TRBV7-7
abundance: NA
j_gene: TRBJ2-1
CDR3nt: TGTGCTAGCAGCCCGTCGGGGGGCAGCTACAATGAGCAGTTCTTC
CDR3aa: CASSPSGGSYNEQFF

len: 16
d_gene: NA
v_gene: TRBV10-3
abundance: once
j_gene: TRBJ1-6
CDR3nt: TGTGCCATCAGTGCCGGATTTAGCTCCTATAATTCACCCCTCCACTTT
CDR3aa: CAISAGFSSYNSPLHF

len: 13
d_gene: NA
v_gene: TRBV5-4
abundance: NA
j_gene: TRBJ2-5
CDR3nt: TGTGCCAGCAGCTTCGCTAGCCAAGAGACCCAGTACTTC
CDR3aa: CASSFASQETQYF

len: 12
d_gene: NA
v_gene: TRBV10-1
abundance: few
j_gene: TRBJ1-1
CDR3nt: TGCGCCAGCAACCCAAGGGCAGGACGAGCTTTCTTT
CDR3aa: CASNPRAGRAFF

len: 16
d_gene: NA
v_gene: TRBV5-6
abundance: NA
j_gene: TRBJ2-2
CDR3nt: TGTGCCAGCAGCTTGTTGGGGACCCAAAAAACCGGGGAGCTGTTTTTT
CDR3aa: CASSLLGTQKTGELFF

len: 15
d_gene: TRBD1
v_gene: TRBV5-4
abundance: NA
j_gene: TRBJ1-1
CDR3nt: TGTGCCAGCAGCCTCCGGACAGGGGGTAGATCTGAAGCTTTCTTT
CDR3aa: CASSLRTGGRSEAFF

len: 18
d_gene: TRBD1
v_gene: TRBV2
abundance: NA
j_gene: TRBJ1-6
CDR3nt: TGTGCCAGCAGTTTCCCTCCGGGACAGGGGACCCATAATTCACCCCTCCACTTT
CDR3aa: CASSFPPGQGTHNSPLHF

len: 15
d_gene: NA
v_gene: TRBV28
abundance: NA
j_gene: TRBJ2-3
CDR3nt: TGTGCCAGCAGTTTAATTAACAGTGAGGCAGATACGCAGTATTTT
CDR3aa: CASSLINSEADTQYF

len: 16
d_gene: TRBD2
v_gene: TRBV27
abundance: once
j_gene: TRBJ2-1
CDR3nt: TGTGCCAGCAGTTTACAGTCTAGCGGGGCCTACAATGAGCAGTTCTTC
CDR3aa: CASSLQSSGAYNEQFF

len: 15
d_gene: NA
v_gene: TRBV25-1
abundance: NA
j_gene: TRBJ1-1
CDR3nt: TGTGCCAGCAGTGGTTCCCCCGGCGGGAACACTGAAGCTTTCTTT
CDR3aa: CASSGSPGGNTEAFF

len: 14
d_gene: NA
v_gene: TRBV2
abundance: NA
j_gene: TRBJ1-2
CDR3nt: TGTGCCAGCAGTCTAATTTCTACTAACTATGGCTACACCTTC
CDR3aa: CASSLISTNYGYTF

len: 15
d_gene: NA
v_gene: TRBV5-1
abundance: NA
j_gene: TRBJ2-4
CDR3nt: TGCGCCAGCAGCTCCTGGACTATACCCAAAAACATTCAGTACTTC
CDR3aa: CASSSWTIPKNIQYF

len: 17
d_gene: NA
v_gene: TRBV4-1
abundance: once
j_gene: TRBJ2-2
CDR3nt: TGCGCCAGCAGCCTCCGTCCAGCGGGTGCGAACACCGGGGAGCTGTTTTTT
CDR3aa: CASSLRPAGANTGELFF

len: 15
d_gene: NA
v_gene: TRBV5-5
abundance: NA
j_gene: TRBJ1-1
CDR3nt: TGTGCCAGCAGCTTGGCCTGGATAGGGGACACTGAAGCTTTCTTT
CDR3aa: CASSLAWIGDTEAFF

len: 16
d_gene: TRBD2
v_gene: TRBV5-6
abundance: NA
j_gene: TRBJ2-3
CDR3nt: TGTGCCAGCAGCGGGACTAGCGGGAGTTTTGGAGATACGCAGTATTTT
CDR3aa: CASSGTSGSFGDTQYF

len: 13
d_gene: NA
v_gene: TRBV15
abundance: few
j_gene: TRBJ2-5
CDR3nt: TGTGCCACCAGCAGGGGACTTCAAGAGACCCAGTACTTC
CDR3aa: CATSRGLQETQYF

len: 13
d_gene: NA
v_gene: TRBV7-3
abundance: NA
j_gene: TRBJ2-3
CDR3nt: TGTGCCAGCAGCCGACTTGGGACAGATACGCAGTATTTT
CDR3aa: CASSRLGTDTQYF

len: 15
d_gene: NA
v_gene: TRBV5-1
abundance: NA
j_gene: TRBJ1-1
CDR3nt: TGCGCCAGCAGCTTGGACCTGGGGGGGATCACTGAAGCTTTCTTT
CDR3aa: CASSLDLGGITEAFF

len: 15
d_gene: TRBD1
v_gene: TRBV19
abundance: few
j_gene: TRBJ1-1
CDR3nt: TGTGCCAGTAGTCCCCGGACAGGTTTGAACACTGAAGCTTTCTTT
CDR3aa: CASSPRTGLNTEAFF

len: 15
d_gene: TRBD1
v_gene: TRBV6-1
abundance: NA
j_gene: TRBJ1-2
CDR3nt: TGTGCCAGCAGTGATTGGCAGGGGGTCGACTATGGCTACACCTTC
CDR3aa: CASSDWQGVDYGYTF

len: 13
d_gene: NA
v_gene: TRBV7-9
abundance: NA
j_gene: TRBJ2-7
CDR3nt: TGTGCCAGCAGCTTAGGCCCTCAGAAGGAGCAGTACTTC
CDR3aa: CASSLGPQKEQYF

len: 14
d_gene: NA
v_gene: TRBV5-6
abundance: NA
j_gene: TRBJ2-5
CDR3nt: TGTGCCAGCAGCCCAACCGGTTTACAAGAGACCCAGTACTTC
CDR3aa: CASSPTGLQETQYF

len: 16
d_gene: NA
v_gene: TRBV11-2
abundance: NA
j_gene: TRBJ2-2
CDR3nt: TGTGCCAGCAGCTTAGAAGTTAGAAAGAACACCGGGGAGCTGTTTTTT
CDR3aa: CASSLEVRKNTGELFF

len: 13
d_gene: NA
v_gene: TRBV2
abundance: few
j_gene: TRBJ1-6
CDR3nt: TGTGCCAGCAGTGAAGGGGGAAGTTCACCCCTCCACTTT
CDR3aa: CASSEGGSSPLHF

len: 15
d_gene: NA
v_gene: TRBV6-1
abundance: NA
j_gene: TRBJ2-1
CDR3nt: TGTGCCAGCAGGGGCGGGGTGGGGTCCTACAATGAGCAGTTCTTC
CDR3aa: CASRGGVGSYNEQFF

len: 14
d_gene: TRBD2
v_gene: TRBV6-1
abundance: NA
j_gene: TRBJ2-7
CDR3nt: TGTGCCAGCACTCGGACTAGCGGATCCTACGAGCAGTACTTC
CDR3aa: CASTRTSGSYEQYF

len: 15
d_gene: TRBD1
v_gene: TRBV25-1
abundance: NA
j_gene: TRBJ2-5
CDR3nt: TGTGCCAGCAGTACTGGGACAGCCCTCCAAGAGACCCAGTACTTC
CDR3aa: CASSTGTALQETQYF

len: 15
d_gene: TRBD1
v_gene: TRBV10-3
abundance: once
j_gene: TRBJ2-2
CDR3nt: TGTGCCATCTCATCAGGACAGGCGAACACCGGGGAGCTGTTTTTT
CDR3aa: CAISSGQANTGELFF

len: 14
d_gene: TRBD2
v_gene: TRBV7-7
abundance: NA
j_gene: TRBJ2-1
CDR3nt: TGTGCTAGCAGCTTAACTAGCGGGACAATGATCCAGTTCTTC
CDR3aa: CASSLTSGTMIQFF

len: 15
d_gene: NA
v_gene: TRBV6-1
abundance: once
j_gene: TRBJ2-3
CDR3nt: TGTGCCAGCAGCCCGTGGCAGGGAACCTCAGATACGCAGTATTTT
CDR3aa: CASSPWQGTSDTQYF

len: 12
d_gene: NA
v_gene: TRBV29-1
abundance: NA
j_gene: TRBJ2-7
CDR3nt: TGCAGCGTTGTACAGGGAGCCTACGAGCAGTACTTC
CDR3aa: CSVVQGAYEQYF

len: 16
d_gene: TRBD2
v_gene: TRBV5-4
abundance: NA
j_gene: TRBJ2-3
CDR3nt: TGTGCCAGCAGCATAGGGACTAGCGGGAGCACAGATACGCAGTATTTT
CDR3aa: CASSIGTSGSTDTQYF

len: 15
d_gene: NA
v_gene: TRBV4-3
abundance: NA
j_gene: TRBJ1-6
CDR3nt: TGCGCCAGCAGCCAAGCTCCAGTGGGTAATTCACCCCTCCACTTT
CDR3aa: CASSQAPVGNSPLHF

len: 14
d_gene: NA
v_gene: TRBV30
abundance: NA
j_gene: TRBJ1-2
CDR3nt: TGTGCCTGCAAAAAGACAGGTTTGGGCTATGGCTACACCTTC
CDR3aa: CACKKTGLGYGYTF

len: 14
d_gene: NA
v_gene: TRBV4-1
abundance: NA
j_gene: TRBJ2-1
CDR3nt: TGCGCCAGCAGCCAAATGGACCAAAACAATGAGCAGTTCTTC
CDR3aa: CASSQMDQNNEQFF

len: 14
d_gene: NA
v_gene: TRBV7-2
abundance: once
j_gene: TRBJ2-7
CDR3nt: TGTGCCAGCAGTTCTAGGGGCAGTTACTACGAGCAGTACTTC
CDR3aa: CASSSRGSYYEQYF

len: 17
d_gene: TRBD1
v_gene: TRBV27
abundance: once
j_gene: TRBJ1-2
CDR3nt: TGTGCCAGCAGACGGGGGGGACGGACAGGGGACAACTATGGCTACACCTTC
CDR3aa: CASRRGGRTGDNYGYTF

len: 15
d_gene: TRBD2
v_gene: TRBV7-9
abundance: once
j_gene: TRBJ2-7
CDR3nt: TGTGCCAGCAGCTTTCTAGCGGGAGTCACCTACGAGCAGTACTTC
CDR3aa: CASSFLAGVTYEQYF

len: 14
d_gene: NA
v_gene: TRBV19
abundance: NA
j_gene: TRBJ2-1
CDR3nt: TGTGCCAGTAGTATGGGCGGTCCCTACAATGAGCAGTTCTTC
CDR3aa: CASSMGGPYNEQFF